This entry lists 8 T cell receptor beta chains sequenced from one sample in a study of a mutant IDH1 vaccine in newly diagnosed glioma. No antigen has been assigned to these receptors. TCRdb keeps only in-frame clones here, not all; method: immunoSEQ multiplex PCR. Of around 50,000 clones in the sample, roughly 83% were seen once. Time point described: week 47, end of study. Doses of 300 ug of mutant IDH1 20-mer peptide were given with topical imiquimod. The specimen was PBMCs, collected from a glioma patient whose treatment included an IDH1 peptide vaccine. Receptors were obtained from a woman aged 25 to 39 with glioma. Some clones in this sample may be carry-over from other donors' samples.

This chain links TRBV5-1 with TRBJ2-7; D ambiguous. This CDR3 has 14 amino acids. Looked up from germline, CDR1 is SGHRS and CDR2 is YFSETQ. Trimming took 2 bases from V and 1 from J, leaving 10 bases between them. In nucleotides, the CDR3 is TGCGCCAGCAGCTTCACAACAGCTTCCTACGAGCAGTACTTC. Amino acids: CASSFTTASYEQYF.

This sequence joins TRBV4-1 and TRBJ1-1, with D hard to call. Germline V gives CDR1 MGHRA, CDR2 YSYEKL. The CDR3 spans 14 residues. Trimming pared 1 base from V and 2 bases from J, leaving 8 bases between. The CDR3 here is CASSQVVANTEAFF. The CDR3 region has the DNA TGCGCCAGCAGCCAAGTTGTGGCTAACACTGAAGCTTTCTTT.

This sequence joins TRBV10-2 and TRBJ2-1; D unresolved. There are 15 residues in the CDR3. The V end was cut by 1 base, the J end by 1 base, with 8 bases between. CDR1 is WSHSY, CDR2 SAAADI, per germline. CDR3 DNA sequence: TGCGCCAGCAGTGAGTTCACCCCATCCTACAATGAGCAGTTCTTC. It specifies CASSEFTPSYNEQFF.

V usage is TRBV6-5 and J usage is TRBJ1-5, with 7 nucleotides matching TRBD1. Germline trimming cut 7 bases from V and 3 bases from J; bases unmatched to any gene: 3. This CDR3 is 13 amino acids long. Germline loops: CDR1 MNHEY, CDR2 SVGAGI. The CDR3 coding sequence is TGTGCCAGCACACAGGGGACCAATCAGCCCCAGCATTTT. It is translated as CASTQGTNQPQHF.

The CDR3 reads CASSSPSGKRTDTQYF. The CDR3, as DNA: TGTGCCAGCAGCTCCCCTAGCGGGAAGCGCACAGATACGCAGTATTTT. The chain combines TRBV7-9 with TRBJ2-3, with TRBD2 identical over 9 bases. The trim removed 4 bases at V and 1 base at J, leaving 6 bases unmatched. The CDR3 totals 16 residues. The germline V gene has CDR1 SEHNR and CDR2 FQNEAQ (reference sequence).

V and J are TRBV5-1 and TRBJ2-7; D possibly corresponds to TRBD2 (5 bases). V was cut by 2 bases and J by 0 bases, with 9 bases left in between. CDR1 and CDR2 (germline): SGHRS, YFSETQ. This CDR3 is built from 14 residues. The DNA for the CDR3 is TGCGCCAGCAGCTTCGGACTTAGCTCCTACGAGCAGTACTTC. Translated: CASSFGLSSYEQYF.

The V gene is TRBV10-3, the J gene TRBJ2-3, with 7 bases that match TRBD2. The germline V gene has CDR1 ENHRY and CDR2 SYGVKD. The CDR3 totals 14 residues. V lost 10 bases, J lost 1 base, and 8 bases stayed unmatched. As DNA, the CDR3 is TGTGCCACGAACCAGCGGGAACGCACAGATACGCAGTATTTT. Translated: CATNQRERTDTQYF.

This clone has a single count. V usage is TRBV6-5 and J usage is TRBJ2-7; 11 bases match TRBD2. This CDR3 is built from 15 residues. The V and J ends lost 2 bases and 2 bases, in that order; junction bases with no gene match: 2. CDR1 and CDR2 from the germline V gene are MNHEY and SVGAGI. The CDR3 here is CASSYQGLAAYEQYF. CDR3 in DNA: TGTGCCAGCAGTTACCAGGGACTAGCGGCCTACGAGCAGTACTTC.